This T cell receptor beta chain was obtained from a study of cytomegalovirus exposure and HLA in healthy donors (dated by TCRdb to between 2016 and 2019). General notes on the study: In an earlier analysis of 550 to 750 of the donors, roughly 300 Gb of sequence data and 120 million or so unique TCR beta sequences from roughly 190 million T cells were reported. An early release covering approximately 600 HLA-typed donors comprised around 300 gigabases of sequencing data and some 79 million unique TCR sequences. Donor age, sex, ethnicity and CMV serostatus were compiled alongside the repertoire data. The study aimed to test whether cataloging public T cell receptors could reveal signatures of past pathogen exposure. Class I and class II HLA loci were covered by the typing at four-digit resolution. A handful of DR-DQ haplotypes were handled as single units for association and clustering because linkage in the cohort was strong. The study profiled the T cell repertoires of hundreds of subjects by immunosequencing and related them to cytomegalovirus serostatus. The number of typed donors differed by locus: 629-630 for A, B, C, DRB1 and DQB1; roughly 510 for DQA1; fewer than 610 for DPA1; and 450 to 480 for DPB1. Genome-wide SNP genotypes for about 65% of the roughly 670 donors were used in a later genetic analysis, which treated that subset as a discovery cohort. In a later analysis, previously published TCR beta repertoires from several hundred donors were re-analyzed and high-resolution HLA genotyping was added so that TCR occurrence patterns could be studied. The later analysis used no new phenotypic data to find candidate immune exposures, relying instead on TCR beta sequences and their occurrence across donors. An earlier analysis of approximately 580 of the donors used high-throughput TCR beta sequencing to judge whether each TCR beta V gene segment behaved as functional or pseudogenic. All discovery cohort repertoires had been generated on a single sequencing platform. The study combined high-throughput TCR immunosequencing, statistical association of individual TCRs with disease status, and machine learning to predict cytomegalovirus infection status. A separate validation cohort of 100 to 150 different subjects was used in addition to the roughly 720-subject first cohort. Among approximately 370 genotyped donors of the cohort, an average of approximately 240,000 unique TCR beta nucleotide sequences was sequenced per donor, of which roughly 17% were non-productive. Among the 398 genotyped donors, approximately 77% belonged to the genetic ancestry cluster associated with self-reported Caucasian donors. General findings and caveats noted by the study authors: This cohort had only TCR beta chains sequenced, and the lack of alpha or paired-chain data limited which features could be detected. The only immune exposure information available for the cohort was CMV serostatus. A later analysis associated around 16,000 TCR beta sequences with specific HLA alleles at a false discovery rate of 0.05. Seventeen rarely observed V segments, including chromosome 9 orphons, were excluded from the earlier analysis of a few hundred of the donors because counts were too low. A few of the identified cytomegalovirus-associated TCR beta chains were confirmed in vitro to be specific for cytomegalovirus antigens. V-gene and J-gene trimming of TCR beta chains was associated with a missense DCLRE1C variant in a later genetic analysis, and the association was replicated in an independent cohort. Sequencing depth was assumed to be roughly uniform across donors in the presence/absence analyses, though that assumption may not hold. HLA typing was unavailable for some donors at each locus, so association tests used only the typed subset. A later genetic analysis reported fewer N-insertions in productive TCRs among donors in an Asian-associated ancestry cluster than the roughly 700-donor mean. In an earlier analysis of 587 of the donors, most TCR beta V segments appeared in productive rearrangements about 87% or about 30% of the time, broadly matching IMGT annotations. The classifier was reported to diagnose cytomegalovirus status with high specificity and sensitivity in both the original and validation cohorts. Assigning TCR associations to individual alleles was difficult when HLA alleles, especially DR and DQ, strongly co-occurred. In a later analysis, most CMV-associated TCR beta chains were found to appear HLA-restricted, with HLA associations seemingly driven largely by CMV exposure. In a later analysis, TCR association rates were found to vary across HLA loci, with the most associated TCRs seen for DRB1 alleles and the fewest for HLA-C alleles. The study gave a list of around 170 TCR beta chains associated with cytomegalovirus. A cluster of highly shared sequence variants was judged likely to be a technical artifact of the sequencing pipeline. Across donors, most TCR sequences were observed very rarely, whereas some public TCRs were present in many individuals. According to a later analysis, parvovirus B19, influenza, CMV and Epstein-Barr virus appeared linked to several top co-occurrence clusters. Compared with equally common non-associated chains, HLA-associated TCR beta chains in a later analysis were more clonally expanded and had lower generation probabilities. According to the authors, the approach could potentially be generalized to other disease states and immunological phenotypes. Because the 87-base-pair reads could not distinguish some IMGT-functional V segments, including TRBV6-2 and TRBV6-3, those segments were excluded. A further reported finding was that TCR beta sequences accurately predicted the HLA-A and HLA-B alleles for most subjects in the first cohort. Correlated functional status among segregating V segments might reflect linkage disequilibrium, but an unknown experimental factor could not be ruled out.

The cohort comprised 550 to 700 healthy bone marrow donors. At the time of sampling, all cohort members were nominally healthy, though unrecorded immune exposures were likely present. The donor tested CMV seronegative and was one of the 352 seronegative cohort members. A peripheral blood sample was provided by each donor, and peripheral blood mononuclear cells were used for TCR beta sequencing. The Qiagen DNeasy Blood Extraction Kit was used to extract genomic DNA from the blood cell samples. Libraries were constructed by the immunoSEQ multiplex PCR assay. For the multiplex PCR, a mixture combining 60 forward primers for TCR Vbeta segments and 13 reverse primers for TCR Jbeta segments was used. A multiplex PCR assay on genomic DNA amplified the CDR3 region of rearranged TCR beta genes. On the Illumina HiSeq System, the amplified TCR beta libraries were sequenced as 87-base-pair reads. Per the authors' processing: In a later analysis, tens of millions of unique TCR beta chains were counted across the approximately 640 repertoires, and roughly 10 million of these chains were shared by at least two donors. Raw reads were error-corrected and collapsed into unique sequences with a nearest-neighbor algorithm that merged closely related sequences to remove PCR and sequencing errors. To assign V, D and J gene segments, CDR3 sequences were aligned to IMGT reference sequences. For a sequence to be retained, a match of at least six nucleotides to both a V gene segment and a J gene segment was required. Rearrangements were called productive when the CDR3 lacked stop codons and stayed in frame with V and J; all others were non-productive. Following IMGT convention, CDR3 was defined as the stretch from the second conserved V-encoded cysteine up to the conserved J-encoded phenylalanine. The earlier analysis of roughly 590 of the donors excluded sequences that lacked an unambiguous match to a single V gene segment. An earlier analysis of over 450 of the donors classified V segments as functional when productive rearrangements were above 56.7% and as segregating when the standard deviation between donors was above 5%. A statistical classification framework was built for diagnosing cytomegalovirus status from the catalog of TCR beta chain sequences. V and J gene assignment, in a later analysis, came from comparing TCR nucleotide sequences with IMGT/GENE-DB human TR gene sequences. The TCRdist pipeline was used in a later analysis to assign CDR3 sequences and most-parsimonious VDJ recombination scenarios. In a later analysis, each TCR beta chain was defined by its CDR3 amino acid sequence together with its V-gene family, and reads lacking a unique V-gene family were excluded. As a way to deal with suspected cross-contamination and a sequencing artifact, a later analysis dropped hundreds of nucleotide sequences that were highly shared and had low generation probability. A later analysis calculated a clonal expansion index for each public chain from normalized within-repertoire ranks of inferred template counts. Generation probabilities in a later analysis came from a VDJ recombination model fitted to out-of-frame rearrangements, and those results were checked against IGoR. In a later analysis, hypergeometric tests were used to score TCR-TCR, TCR-HLA and TCR-CMV co-occurrence, with a repertoire-size bias correction applied to TCR pairs. In a later analysis, false discovery rates were estimated by permuting HLA or CMV assignments 20 times. In a later analysis, co-occurring TCRs were grouped with DBSCAN, and TCRdist sequence similarity was added when clustering was performed within HLA-allele-positive subsets. Repertoires with fewer than 30,000 or more than 120,000 public chains, plus five repertoires with anomalous nucleotide sharing, were excluded from co-occurrence clustering. Sourced from immuneACCESS, this table was stored by TCRdb with only in-frame sequences that have V and J called. A share of the clones is absent; for the studies checked, an unresolved V gene accounts for under half, and the remainder has no known explanation. Clone size and V and J calls were adopted from that table, with D and trimming inferred from the DNA. The sample profile shows around 130,000 clones; roughly 79% of them were found once. Around 1.5% of the sample is taken by the ten largest.

As concerns this clone: Its binding antigen is unknown. Base qualities are missing; no much larger clone stands one base away.

The cysteine opens and the phenylalanine closes a CDR3 of 17 amino acids. Left in the record is the CDR3 DNA by itself, 51 bases read in frame from the first base. V sheds 4 bases and J sheds 4 bases, leaving 20 bases between their ends. According to the germline V gene, CDR1 reads MNHNS and CDR2 reads SASEGT. The chain couples TRBV6-1 to TRBJ1-3; TRBD1 could be the D gene, as 6 bases match. This clonotype originated in a young woman in good health and CMV-seronegative. The source material was PBMCs. The CDR3 loop reads CASSAQAGGAKGNTIYF. The nucleotide sequence is given as TGTGCCAGCAGTGCCCAGGCTGGGGGCGCGAAGGGAAACACCATATATTTT.